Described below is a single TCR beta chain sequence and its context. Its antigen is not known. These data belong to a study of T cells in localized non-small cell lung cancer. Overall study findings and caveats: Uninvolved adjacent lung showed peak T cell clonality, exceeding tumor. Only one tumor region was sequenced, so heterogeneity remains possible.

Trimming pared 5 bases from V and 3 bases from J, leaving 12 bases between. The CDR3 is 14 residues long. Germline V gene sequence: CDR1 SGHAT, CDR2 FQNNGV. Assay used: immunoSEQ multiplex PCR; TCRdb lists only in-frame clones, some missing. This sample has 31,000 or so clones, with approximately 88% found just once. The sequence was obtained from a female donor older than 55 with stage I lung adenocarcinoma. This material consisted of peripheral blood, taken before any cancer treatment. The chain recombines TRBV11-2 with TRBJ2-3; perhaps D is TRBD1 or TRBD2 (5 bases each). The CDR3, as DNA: TGTGCCAGCAGCCCAAGGGGAGTTACAGATACGCAGTATTTT. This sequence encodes CASSPRGVTDTQYF.